Listed below are T cell receptor beta chains from one sample, sequenced in a study of PD-L1 blockade in urothelial cancer. The table came from immunoSEQ multiplex PCR; TCRdb's copy has only in-frame clones and leaves some out. The top ten clones hold approximately 15% of a sample with about 85,000 clones, about 83% of them seen once. The source material was PBMCs, sampled around atezolizumab (anti-PD-L1) treatment. All receptors derive from a man in his sixties with urothelial cancer. CDR3s include the opening cysteine and the closing phenylalanine or tryptophan.

TRBV19	TRBJ2-3	CASSISGTDTQYF
TRBV7-6	TRBJ1-2	CASSLIRSEAADGYTF
TRBV6-5	TRBJ2-7	CASSGGVSYEQYF
TRBV4-3	TRBJ2-1	CASSQAKGGGSSYNEQFF
TRBV9	TRBJ1-2	CASSSPRRGQFVYGYTF
TRBV7-6	TRBJ2-7	CASSSETGNEQYF
TRBV25-1	TRBJ1-4	CASSDPGGFWGNEKLFF
TRBV18	TRBJ2-5	CASSPGDSAYQETQYF
TRBV7-3	TRBJ2-3	CASSETGTDTQYF
TRBV6-6	TRBJ2-7	CASSGTGVEQYF
TRBV6-1	TRBJ2-7	CASSVRVEQYF
TRBV7-2	TRBJ2-2	CASSLEWGRPTGELFF
TRBV18	TRBJ2-1	CASSSRGGSSEQFF
TRBV6-5	TRBJ1-3	CASSLTGWTGNTIYF
TRBV6-6	TRBJ2-7	CASTEGQGAYEQYF
TRBV18	TRBJ1-5	CASSPWGGDQPQHF
TRBV6-1	TRBJ1-2	CASSDGVYGYTF
TRBV7-7	TRBJ2-1	CASSDYLQYNEQFF
TRBV7-2	TRBJ1-5	CASSSGQPNQPQHF
TRBV7-2	TRBJ2-5	CASSLRGGSHETQYF
TRBV7-2	TRBJ2-5	CASGQGYETQYF
TRBV6-5	TRBJ1-2	CASTEAQGYYGYTF
TRBV12-5	TRBJ1-2	CASGLVTGTRTNYGYTF
TRBV9	TRBJ1-2	CASSPRTDNYGYTF